Shown below are 14 T cell receptor beta chains from a single sample sequenced in a study of blood T cell repertoires in COVID-19. Assay used: immunoSEQ multiplex PCR; TCRdb lists only in-frame clones, some missing. Of 200,000 to 250,000 clones listed, around 85% are singletons. The specimen was peripheral blood. The source is a man aged 55 to 70 with acute or convalescent COVID-19.

The gene calls are TRBV5-6 and TRBJ1-1; 8 bases map to TRBD1. V dropped 0 bases and J dropped 0; count of bases not matched to a gene: 4. In germline, CDR1 is SGHDT, CDR2 YYEEEE. This CDR3 has 16 residues. CDR3 nucleotide sequence: TGTGCCAGCAGCTTGGATCAGGGGGCTATGAACACTGAAGCTTTCTTT. Translation: CASSLDQGAMNTEAFF.

This chain joins TRBV4-2 and TRBJ1-3, with D unclear. The CDR3 is 17 amino acids. V shed 1 base and J shed 0 bases, with 13 bases lying between them. Germline CDR1 is LGHNA and CDR2 is YNFKEQ. For the CDR3, the DNA is TGTGCCAGCAGCCAAGCAGGCGACATCCTCTCTGGAAACACCATATATTTT. Amino acids: CASSQAGDILSGNTIYF.

This clone was found once. This chain links TRBV5-4 with TRBJ2-5; 12 bases are a match to TRBD2. Germline V lookup: CDR1 SGHNT, CDR2 YYREEE (reference sequence). CDR3 length equals 17 residues. The junction had 7 bases not matched to a gene; V was cut back by 0 bases and J by 4 bases. CDR3 DNA: TGTGCCAGCAGCTTGGAGCCTAGCGGGAGGGCCGGAGAGACCCAGTACTTC. Its translation is CASSLEPSGRAGETQYF.

The chain uses TRBV2 and TRBJ2-1; D uncertain. This CDR3 contains 13 residues. The ends were cut back, 9 bases at V and 0 bases at J, with 9 bases in the middle. CDR1 is SNHLY and CDR2 is FYNNEI in the germline V gene. CDR3 amino acids: CASHRSSYNEQFF. CDR3 coding DNA: TGTGCCAGTCATAGGAGCTCCTACAATGAGCAGTTCTTC.

The V call is TRBV6-5, the J call TRBJ1-2; the match to TRBD1 covers 9 bases. Germline lookup yields CDR1 MNHEY and CDR2 SVGAGI. J gave up 6 bases and V 7 bases, and 12 bases lay outside the gene matches. CDR3 length: 15 amino acids. CDR3 residues: CASKSQSGTGHGYTF. In DNA, the CDR3 is TGTGCCAGCAAAAGCCAATCCGGGACAGGGCATGGCTACACCTTC.

The chain combines TRBV7-8 with TRBJ2-7; TRBD2 agrees at 11 bases. The V segment lost 5 bases and the J segment 5 bases; nucleotides outside the gene matches: 8. CDR1 and CDR2 from the germline V gene are SGHVS and FQNEAQ. CDR3 size: 15 residues. CDR3 bases: TGTGCCAGCAGCGTACTAGCGGGAGATAGGGACGAGCAGTACTTC. As protein: CASSVLAGDRDEQYF. Full variable domain (rest looked up from reference TRBV7-8 and TRBJ2-7): GAGVSQSPRYKVAKRGQDVALRCDPISGHVSLFWYQQALGQGPEFLTYFQNEAQLDKSGLPSDRFFAERPEGSVSTLKIQRTQQEDSAVYLCASSVLAGDRDEQYFGPGTRLTVT.

This clone has a single count. This sequence joins TRBV6-2 or TRBV6-3 and TRBJ1-6; TRBD1 aligns across 8 bases. Germline CDR1 is MNHEY and CDR2 is SVGEGT. The CDR3 sequence is 14 residues long. V was pared by 4 bases and J by 8 bases, with 4 bases of the junction left unmatched. The CDR3 sequence: CASSLNRGDSPLHF. The CDR3 region has the DNA TGTGCCAGCAGTTTGAACAGGGGGGATTCACCCCTCCACTTT.

This clone was detected only once. This sequence joins TRBV7-8 and TRBJ2-7, with 7 bases matching TRBD2. The CDR3 spans 13 residues. Germline CDR1 and CDR2: SGHVS and FQNEAQ. The V and J ends lost 4 bases and 2 bases, in that order; junction bases with no gene match: 2. The CDR3 DNA is TGTGCCAGCAGCTCTAGCGGAGCCTACGAGCAGTACTTC. Protein sequence: CASSSSGAYEQYF.

V and J are TRBV7-8 and TRBJ1-1, with 8 bases aligning to TRBD1. With 2 bases clipped from V and 0 bases from J, the junction kept 14 bases outside the gene matches. The CDR3 is 19 amino acids. The germline V gene encodes CDR1 SGHVS and CDR2 FQNEAQ. CDR3 sequence reads: CASSLPPTGAWGMNTEAFF. CDR3 nucleotide sequence: TGTGCCAGCAGCTTACCCCCGACAGGGGCGTGGGGGATGAACACTGAAGCTTTCTTT.

The chain has TRBV27 and TRBJ2-6, with D hard to call. The V gene's germline CDR1 is MNHEY and CDR2 SMNVEV (reference sequence). Trimming removed 5 bases at V and 4 bases at J, with 9 bases between. The CDR3 sequence is 14 residues long. For the CDR3, the DNA is TGTGCCAGCAGTCCTACTACCGGGGCCAACGTCCTGACTTTC. This encodes CASSPTTGANVLTF.

The V and J genes are TRBV10-3 and TRBJ2-7, with 8 bases aligning to TRBD1. The J segment lost 2 bases and the V segment lost 4 bases, leaving 7 bases of the junction unmatched. The CDR3 covers 15 residues. CDR1 ENHRY and CDR2 SYGVKD come from the germline V gene. The chain's CDR3 is CAISASGTGAYEQYF. For the CDR3, the DNA is TGTGCCATCAGTGCAAGTGGGACAGGCGCCTACGAGCAGTACTTC.

V is TRBV29-1 and J is TRBJ2-2; D might be TRBD1 (5 bases). Between the trimmed V and J ends, which lost 5 bases and 6 bases, there was a span of 16 bases. This CDR3 is built from 14 residues. Germline values: CDR1 SQVTM, CDR2 ANQGSEA. The CDR3 DNA reads TGCAGCGTTCAACAGGCAATGATTTCCGGGGAGCTGTTTTTT. It encodes CSVQQAMISGELFF.

The J gene is TRBJ2-7, the V gene TRBV4-2; D is perhaps TRBD1 (5 bases). Trimming shortened V by 4 bases and J by 2 bases, and 15 bases separated the two germline ends. Germline V CDR1 and CDR2: LGHNA, YNFKEQ. The CDR3 totals 15 residues. The CDR3 here is CASSPGLDSTYEQYF. The CDR3 nucleotides read TGTGCCAGCAGCCCCGGCCTAGACAGTACCTACGAGCAGTACTTC.

This sequence joins TRBV6-7 and TRBJ2-7, with TRBD1 matching 10 bases. TRBV6-7 is flagged as an ORF with uncertain function. The CDR3 is 17 amino acids. Germline trimming cut 2 bases from V and 6 bases from J; bases unmatched to any gene: 13. The CDR3 here is CASSYGDRGRPHCEQYF. Here the CDR3 DNA reads TGTGCCAGCAGTTACGGGGACAGGGGACGTCCTCACTGCGAGCAGTACTTC.